Below are 7 T cell receptor beta chains sequenced from a single sample in a study of blood T cell repertoires in COVID-19. Measured with immunoSEQ multiplex PCR; TCRdb has only the in-frame clones, and not every one. This sample has under 110,000 clones, with about 84% found just once. Sequenced input: peripheral blood. Receptor source: a woman in her fifties or sixties with acute or convalescent COVID-19.

The chain is built from TRBV7-9 and TRBJ1-5; tentatively, D is TRBD1 (5 bases). Trimming left V 5 bases short and J 9 bases short, with 14 bases between. Looked up from germline, CDR1 is SEHNR and CDR2 is FQNEAQ (reference sequence). The CDR3 contains 13 residues. The CDR3 nucleotides are TGTGCCAGCAGCCCGTCGGAAAGGGGGCCCCAGCATTTT. It encodes CASSPSERGPQHF.

J is TRBJ1-1 and V is TRBV2, with 8 bases fitting TRBD1. The germline V gene has CDR1 SNHLY and CDR2 FYNNEI. V trimming: 6 bases; J trimming: 1 base; junction bases outside the gene matches: 7. The length of the CDR3 is 15 residues. CDR3 protein: CASRDSQGANTEAFF. Here the CDR3 DNA reads TGTGCCAGCAGAGACTCCCAGGGGGCGAACACTGAAGCTTTCTTT. The full variable domain, completed using reference TRBV2 and TRBJ1-1, is EPEVTQTPSHQVTQMGQEVILRCVPISNHLYFYWYRQILGQKVEFLVSFYNNEISEKSEIFDDQFSVERPDGSNFTLKIRSTKLEDSAMYFCASRDSQGANTEAFFGQGTRLTVV.

This clone has more than one count but fewer than ten. The rearrangement links TRBV6-5 to TRBJ1-5; 8 nucleotides match TRBD1. The CDR3 is made up of 14 amino acids. CDR1 and CDR2 (germline): MNHEY, SVGAGI. The ends lost 5 bases at V and 5 bases at J; junction bases unmatched: 5. CDR3 residues: CASSRGQGDQPQHF. The CDR3 region has the DNA TGTGCCAGCAGTCGAGGACAGGGAGATCAGCCCCAGCATTTT.

This clone has a single count. This chain connects TRBV7-2 to TRBJ2-5; possible D gene TRBD2, 5 bases. The CDR3 consists of 12 residues. Trimming removed 3 bases from V and 5 bases from J, with 7 bases in between. The germline CDR1 and CDR2 sequences are SGHTA and FQGNSA. The CDR3 nucleotides are TGTGCCAGCAGCTTGGGAGTTGAGACCCAGTACTTC. Protein: CASSLGVETQYF.

The chain recombines TRBV7-3 with TRBJ2-2; D may be TRBD2 (5 bases). The V gene lost 5 bases and the J gene lost 9 bases, with 13 bases spanning the gap. Germline values: CDR1 SGHTA, CDR2 FQGTGA. The CDR3 length is 13 residues. CDR3 loop: CASSPGLGWELFF. CDR3 coding DNA: TGTGCCAGCAGCCCCGGACTCGGGTGGGAGCTGTTTTTT. Looking up the rest from reference TRBV7-3 and TRBJ2-2 gives the full variable domain: GAGVSQTPSNKVTEKGKYVELRCDPISGHTALYWYRQSLGQGPEFLIYFQGTGAADDSGLPNDRFFAVRPEGSVSTLKIQRTERGDSAVYLCASSPGLGWELFFGEGSRLTVL.

V usage is TRBV2 and J usage is TRBJ1-5; 7 bases are shared with TRBD1. Per germline, CDR1 SNHLY and CDR2 FYNNEI. V shed 5 bases, J shed 2 bases, and the junction held 6 bases outside the gene matches. CDR3 length: 15 residues. The chain's CDR3 is CASSSQGPGNQPQHF. The CDR3 DNA reads as TGTGCCAGCAGTTCACAGGGGCCCGGCAATCAGCCCCAGCATTTT.

The chain uses TRBV10-3 and TRBJ2-1; D perhaps matches TRBD2 (6 bases). V gave up 7 bases and J gave up 4 bases, with 11 bases separating them. The CDR3 contains 13 residues. Germline loops: CDR1 ENHRY, CDR2 SYGVKD. The CDR3, as DNA: TGTGCCATCACCAACGGAGGGTACAATGAGCAGTTCTTC. It translates to CAITNGGYNEQFF.